Sequencing of this TCR beta chain was carried out in a study of blood T cell repertoires in COVID-19. Measured with immunoSEQ multiplex PCR; TCRdb has only the in-frame clones, and not every one. The sample holds over 350,000 clones, just under 90% seen once. Study members were between roughly 18 and 100 years old and lived in about two dozen US regions. Clinical history reported by participants formed the basis on which cohorts were assigned. Trimming took 4 bases from V and 3 from J; bases not matched to a gene: 9. The germline CDR1 and CDR2 sequences are SGHRS and YFSETQ. CDR3 length: 16 amino acids.

Sequencing was performed on PBMCs or T cells enriched from blood (not recorded which). The TCR was taken from a woman between 45 and 65 years old who had recovered from COVID-19. This chain connects TRBV5-1 to TRBJ2-2; 7 nucleotides line up with TRBD1. The CDR3 reads CASSLRQGLYTGELFF. The CDR3 DNA sequence: TGCGCCAGCAGCCTCCGACAGGGCCTCTACACCGGGGAGCTGTTTTTT.